Listed below are T cell receptor beta chains from one sample, sequenced in a study of identical twins. Each CDR3 protein is one row after TCRdb ran MiXCR on the 5' RACE reads. The sample consists of roughly 690,000 distinct CDR3 sequences, over 20% of them appearing once. The same sample was also studied in work on T cells expressing NK-cell markers.

Source material: PBMCs. The receptors come from a woman aged 18-29 years in good health. Each CDR3 is given with its conserved first and last residue. The D gene is left open where the match is weak. The size of a clone is reported for some rows only, either as once, few or many, or as a class for expanded clones.

abundance,d_gene,v_gene,j_gene,CDR3aa,CDR3nt
.,.,TRBV29-1,TRBJ2-2,CSVSADTGELFF,TGCAGCGTTTCGGCGGACACCGGGGAGCTGTTTTTT
many,TRBD1,TRBV7-9,TRBJ2-3,CASSHPPAQGATDTQYF,TGTGCCAGCAGCCACCCCCCCGCCCAGGGGGCCACAGATACGCAGTATTTT
many,.,TRBV5-1,TRBJ2-1,CASSLGWGNNEQFF,TGCGCCAGCAGCTTGGGCTGGGGAAACAATGAGCAGTTCTTC
many,.,TRBV29-1,TRBJ2-2,CSGGTGPPTGELFF,TGCAGCGGGGGAACGGGGCCTCCAACCGGGGAGCTGTTTTTT
.,.,TRBV10-3,TRBJ1-5,CAISELGGQPQHF,TGTGCCATCAGTGAGTTGGGTGGTCAGCCCCAGCATTTT
few,.,TRBV27,TRBJ2-1,CASSTLSLSYNEQFF,TGTGCCAGCAGTACCCTCTCCCTCTCCTACAATGAGCAGTTCTTC
.,.,TRBV6-5,TRBJ1-5,CASSYDGNQPQHF,TGTGCCAGCAGTTATGACGGAAATCAGCCCCAGCATTTT
many,.,TRBV5-6,TRBJ1-2,CASSSPGLRIPYGYTF,TGTGCCAGCAGCTCCCCGGGACTGCGGATTCCTTATGGCTACACCTTC
.,.,TRBV20-1,TRBJ2-3,CSASAPGGADTQYF,TGCAGTGCTAGCGCACCAGGGGGGGCGGATACGCAGTATTTT
.,.,TRBV29-1,TRBJ1-2,CSVVSQDYGYTF,TGCAGCGTTGTTTCACAAGACTATGGCTACACCTTC
few,.,TRBV6-1,TRBJ2-1,CASRNGRGSYNEQFF,TGTGCCAGCAGGAACGGGAGAGGTTCCTACAATGAGCAGTTCTTC
.,.,TRBV6-1,TRBJ2-6,CASKHPQGSGANVLTF,TGTGCCAGCAAGCATCCACAGGGTTCTGGGGCCAACGTCCTGACTTTC
.,.,TRBV3-1,TRBJ2-5,CASSQDGAIETQYF,TGTGCCAGCAGCCAAGATGGGGCCATAGAGACCCAGTACTTC
.,.,TRBV10-3,TRBJ1-5,CAIKSSSANQPQHF,TGTGCCATCAAGTCGTCCTCGGCTAATCAGCCCCAGCATTTT
few,.,TRBV6-5,TRBJ2-7,CASWGTMGEQYF,TGTGCCAGCTGGGGCACTATGGGGGAGCAGTACTTC
few,TRBD2,TRBV12-3/TRBV12-4,TRBJ2-7,CASRGSGRLSYEQYF,TGTGCCAGCAGAGGTAGCGGGAGATTGTCCTACGAGCAGTACTTC
few,.,TRBV29-1,TRBJ2-3,CSVEEQGGHTDTQYF,TGCAGCGTTGAAGAACAGGGAGGGCACACAGATACGCAGTATTTT